This T cell receptor beta chain was found in a study of breast tumors, draining lymph nodes, adjacent tissues. Axillary draining lymph nodes of breast cancer patients supplied the node samples. With 8 bases removed from V and 4 bases from J, the gap between germline ends came to 14 bases. This CDR3 contains 14 residues. Germline CDR1 reads MNHEY; CDR2 reads SMNVEV (reference sequence). TCRdb analysed the multiplex PCR reads with MiXCR anew, one entry per CDR3 protein. The repertoire holds 200,000 to 250,000 distinct CDR3 sequences, with approximately 30% as singletons. The chain employs TRBV27 and TRBJ1-4; D perhaps matches TRBD1 (5 bases). This sequence originates from a female donor with breast cancer. Some clones in this sample may be carry-over from other donors' samples. The material sequenced was axillary lymph node tissue. CDR3 amino acids: CASGPGGGNEKLFF. CDR3 sequence (DNA): TGTGCCAGCGGGCCTGGGGGGGGTAATGAAAAACTGTTTTTT. The full variable domain, completed using reference TRBV27 and TRBJ1-4, is EAQVTQNPRYLITVTGKKLTVTCSQNMNHEYMSWYRQDPGLGLRQIYYSMNVEVTDKGDVPEGYKVSRKEKRNFPLILESPSPNQTSLYFCASGPGGGNEKLFFGSGTQLSVL.